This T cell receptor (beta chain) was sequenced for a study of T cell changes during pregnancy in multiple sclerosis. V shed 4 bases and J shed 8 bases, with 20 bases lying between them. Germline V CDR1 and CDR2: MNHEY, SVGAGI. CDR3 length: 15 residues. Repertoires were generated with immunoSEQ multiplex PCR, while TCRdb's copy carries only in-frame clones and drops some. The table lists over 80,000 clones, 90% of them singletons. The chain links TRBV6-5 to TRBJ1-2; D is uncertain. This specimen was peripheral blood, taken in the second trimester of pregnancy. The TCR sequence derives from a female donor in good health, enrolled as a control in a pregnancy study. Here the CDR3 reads CASSWAASGRMGYTF. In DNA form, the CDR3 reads TGTGCCAGCAGTTGGGCGGCCAGCGGCAGAATGGGCTACACCTTC.